The 4 T cell receptor beta chains reported below all come from one sample, sequenced in a study of post-analysis software for immune sequencing data. Regarding the study as a whole: TRBV5-6, TRBV5-1 and TRBV20-1 belonged to a set of roughly five TRBV segments that were more frequent in patients than controls.

Unique molecular identifiers were carried by the TCR beta cDNA libraries. TCRdb processed the PCR reads anew with MiXCR; each CDR3 protein has one entry. The sample has 650,000 to 850,000 distinct CDR3 sequences; around 53% are singletons. These receptors' antigens are unknown. The sample comprised blood. Receptors originate from a girl aged 5 to 17 with multiple sclerosis.

The rearrangement links TRBV12-3 or TRBV12-4 to TRBJ2-7; TRBD2 matches 11 bases. Germline trimming cut 3 bases from V and 7 bases from J; bases unmatched to any gene: 8. The CDR3 is 15 amino acids. The CDR3 DNA follows: TGTGCCAGCAGTTTCGTCCTAGCGGGAGGTGGGGAGCAGTACTTC. Encoded protein: CASSFVLAGGGEQYF.

The V gene is TRBV5-1, the J gene TRBJ2-5, with D perhaps TRBD2 (5 bases). In germline, CDR1 is SGHRS, CDR2 YFSETQ. The CDR3 is 12 amino acids. Trimming shortened V by 4 bases and J by 11 bases, and 15 bases separated the two germline ends. The CDR3 loop is CASSNSLGEQYF. In DNA, the CDR3 is TGCGCCAGCAGCAACTCGCTTGGGGAGCAGTACTTC.

In its sample, this clonotype was seen once. DNA for the CDR3: TGCAGCGTTCCCGGACCGCGGAGCATTCAGTTCTTC. Amino acids: CSVPGPRSIQFF. This chain joins TRBV29-1 and TRBJ2-1; D is uncertain. Germline lookup yields CDR1 SQVTM and CDR2 ANQGSEA. The CDR3 runs 12 residues. V gave up 5 bases and J gave up 13 bases, with 18 bases separating them.

This clonotype was detected a few times. The CDR3 region has the DNA TGCAGTGCTATGTCCTTTGTTGAGCAGTTCTTC. Protein product: CSAMSFVEQFF. This sequence joins TRBV20-1 and TRBJ2-1, with D uncertain. The CDR3 totals 11 residues. Germline V lookup: CDR1 DFQATT, CDR2 SNEGSKA (reference sequence). Between the trimmed V and J ends, which lost 4 bases and 9 bases, there was a span of 10 bases.